The T cell receptor (beta chain) under discussion was sequenced for a study of OX40 agonist ivuxolimab in advanced cancers. In the study overall: People who had prior anti-PD-1, anti-PD-L1 or anti-CTLA-4 therapy could take part, and around 43% had some. Of the patients, three showed partial responses, one with hepatocellular carcinoma and two with cutaneous melanoma.

Clones were sequenced by immunoSEQ multiplex PCR, and TCRdb holds only the in-frame ones, with some missing. The sample lists roughly 63,000 clones; roughly 89% were seen once. Deletions cut 10 bases from V and 1 base from J, with 13 bases between. The germline CDR1 and CDR2 sequences are LNHDA and SQIVND (reference sequence). The CDR3 contains 13 residues. Turning to this clone: Its antigen is not identified.

Study-level points and caveats: Undetermined was the antigen specificity of the expanded peripheral T cells.

The receptor was isolated from an adult with an advanced solid tumor such as melanoma, head and neck, liver or kidney cancer. The source material was CD4+ or CD8+ T cells sorted from blood, sampled in a trial of the OX40 agonist ivuxolimab. V is TRBV19 and J is TRBJ1-1, with a weak D call TRBD1 (6 bases). The CDR3: CAIQGTPNTEAFF. The CDR3 coding sequence is TGTGCCATCCAAGGGACACCGAACACTGAAGCTTTCTTT.